This T cell receptor (beta chain) stems from a study of blood T cell repertoires in COVID-19 (dated by TCRdb to about 2020). For context, the study as a whole: Samples covering the acute and convalescent phases of COVID-19 were provided by collaborators in the United States, Italy and Spain. The material from the prospective study consisted of cDNA or gDNA derived from T cells, B-cell-depleted T cells, or PBMCs. Subjects who had been exposed to COVID-19, were actively infected with it, or had recovered from it provided the deeply sampled blood TCRbeta repertoires that made up the dataset. The repertoires were released in a freely available public database intended as a resource for research on the immune response to SARS-CoV-2. Samples were obtained from the ongoing ImmuneRACE study (first 160 participants) and from some 1,200 subjects provided by 6 global collaborators. The sample metadata nearly always contained a de-identified subject ID, COVID-19 status, age in years and sex. HLA class I and class II types, where available, came from metadata supplied by the sample provider rather than from assay-based typing. Overall study results and their limits: The amount of clinical and demographic metadata varied by source and participant and was provided uncurated.

Enrolling through a virtual design, the prospective study's participants ranged in age from roughly 18 to 90 years and lived across more than 20 United States geographic areas. To assign participants to cohorts, the prospective study relied on clinical history that participants themselves reported in a screening survey and a study questionnaire. ImmuneRACE Cohort 3 recovered participants were defined by two consecutive negative NP/OP PCR tests, healthcare professional clearance, or symptom resolution. Each participant in the prospective study had whole blood, serum and a nasopharyngeal or oropharyngeal swab collected by mobile phlebotomists. Over an approximately 2-month period, participants in the prospective study had the option of providing additional blood draws and questionnaires. Before DNA extraction, blood samples from the prospective study were shipped at room temperature or frozen. As for this clone: Its target antigen remains unknown. Nothing much larger sits one base from this clone, and base qualities are not available.

TCRbeta CDR3 regions were amplified from genomic DNA by means of the immunoSEQ Assay, a bias-controlled multiplex PCR. Per the authors' processing: The number of nucleated cells in each sample was estimated from the amplification of reference gene primers within the assay. To quantify the absolute abundance of each unique TCRbeta CDR3 rearrangement, sequence reads were collapsed and filtered. For each sample, productive Simpson clonality was calculated as the square root of Simpson's diversity index across productive rearrangements. TCRdb re-hosts the immuneACCESS table, in-frame sequences only. Its copies lack some clones; in the studies checked, an unresolved V gene accounts for under half of them, and the cause for the rest is not known. The DNA was the basis for D and trimming; V, J and clone size are from that table. This sample lists 450,000 or so clones; about 90% were detected once. The ten largest clones represent 0.6% of the sample.

The CDR3 runs 16 residues from the cysteine to the phenylalanine. The only DNA kept is the CDR3, 48 bases in frame from the first base. Between the V and J ends, shortened by 4 bases and 4 bases respectively, the junction contains 19 bases. As encoded in the germline V gene, CDR1 is SGHRS while CDR2 is YFSETQ. The clonotype was recovered from a man younger than 35 who had recovered from COVID-19. Sequenced input: PBMCs or T cells enriched from blood (not recorded which). The chain is assembled from TRBV5-1 and TRBJ2-3, with a weak D call of TRBD1 (6 bases match). The CDR3 protein is CASSNQGISWPDTQYF. The DNA is as follows: TGCGCCAGCAGCAATCAGGGGATCTCATGGCCAGATACGCAGTATTTT.